A selection of T cell receptor beta chains follows, all from one sample in a study of T cells generated in artificial thymic organoids. One entry per CDR3 protein results from TCRdb running MiXCR on the 5' RACE reads. This table has 8,000 or so distinct CDR3 sequences, around 16% appearing once. Source material: naive CD8+ T cells from the thymus. These receptors originate from a human donor who gave cord blood stem cells for thymic organoid culture, a cardiac surgery patient who gave postnatal thymus, or a blood donor (not recorded which). Both conserved end residues are part of each CDR3. D genes are given only for firm matches. Clone size, where shown, is once, few, many, or a class for clones that have expanded.

j_call | v_call | d_call | clone_size | cdr3_nt | cdr3_aa
TRBJ2-1 | TRBV29-1 | TRBD2 | many | TGCAGCGTTGACGCCCTACTAGCGGGGACCTACAATGAGCAGTTCTTC | CSVDALLAGTYNEQFF
TRBJ1-6 | TRBV4-1 | TRBD1 | medium-sized | TGCGCCAGCAGCGCGACAGGGGGTAGCTCCTATAATTCACCCCTCCACTTT | CASSATGGSSYNSPLHF
TRBJ2-1 | TRBV18 | - | many | TGTGCCAGCTCACCACCAAGAGGGAGTCTTTACAATGAGCAGTTCTTC | CASSPPRGSLYNEQFF
TRBJ2-1 | TRBV28 | TRBD2 | - | TGTGCCACCCAATATGCGGGGGGGCCATACAATGAGCAGTTCTTC | CATQYAGGPYNEQFF
TRBJ2-1 | TRBV11-2 | TRBD1 | many | TGTGCCAGCAGCTCCCGCCCCCCGACAGGGGAACCCTACAATGAGCAGTTCTTC | CASSSRPPTGEPYNEQFF
TRBJ2-3 | TRBV7-6 | - | many | TGTGCCAGCAGCTTAGTCGCAGGCTCCACAGATACGCAGTATTTT | CASSLVAGSTDTQYF
TRBJ1-3 | TRBV12-3/TRBV12-4 | - | - | TGTGCCAGCAGTCGAGGGAACACCATATATTTT | CASSRGNTIYF
TRBJ2-7 | TRBV12-3/TRBV12-4 | - | - | TGTACCAGCAGTTTCAGGGGCAGGGTTTACGAGCAGTACTTC | CTSSFRGRVYEQYF
TRBJ2-3 | TRBV7-7 | TRBD1 | medium-sized | TGTGCCAGCAGCCCCCGGCCAGGGGGCAGGGGCGTTAGCACAGATACGCAGTATTTT | CASSPRPGGRGVSTDTQYF
TRBJ2-2 | TRBV13 | - | many | TGTGCCAGCAGCATAAGCCCCAACACCGGGGAGCTGTTTTTT | CASSISPNTGELFF
TRBJ2-1 | TRBV25-1 | TRBD1 | few | TGTGCCAGCCTACAGGGGGCTCTGAGTAATGAGCAGTTCTTC | CASLQGALSNEQFF
TRBJ2-6 | TRBV6-6 | TRBD1 | medium-sized | TGTGCCAGCAGTTGGACAAACAGGGGATCTGGGGCCAACGTCCTGACTTTC | CASSWTNRGSGANVLTF
TRBJ2-3 | TRBV6-5 | - | - | TGTGCCCGCACCCCGACAGGTAGCACAGATACGCAGTATTTT | CARTPTGSTDTQYF
TRBJ1-1 | TRBV29-1 | - | - | TGCAGCGTTGGCAGGGTGAACACTGAAGCTTTCTTT | CSVGRVNTEAFF
TRBJ2-7 | TRBV20-1 | - | medium-sized | TGCAGTGCTAGGGACAGTCCTTACGAGCAGTACTTC | CSARDSPYEQYF
TRBJ1-4 | TRBV11-2 | - | medium-sized | TGTGCCAGCAGCCCTGAGGGGGACGGATTAAATGAAAAACTGTTTTTT | CASSPEGDGLNEKLFF
TRBJ2-4 | TRBV6-6 | - | many | TGTGCCAGCAGTACAACACCAGGGCCTGCCAAAAACATTCAGTACTTC | CASSTTPGPAKNIQYF
TRBJ1-1 | TRBV12-3/TRBV12-4 | - | medium-sized | TGTGCCAGCAGTCCAGGGTTCAGGGTTTTCTTT | CASSPGFRVFF
TRBJ2-1 | TRBV12-3/TRBV12-4 | - | medium-sized | TGTGCCAGCAGTTCGGGGGAGCAGTTCTTC | CASSSGEQFF
TRBJ2-7 | TRBV5-1 | - | - | TGCGCCAGCAGTAGGTCAAACGAGCAGTACTTC | CASSRSNEQYF
TRBJ2-5 | TRBV7-2 | - | many | TGTGCCAGCAGCTTAGTAGACGGGGGAATCCAAGAGACCCAGTACTTC | CASSLVDGGIQETQYF
TRBJ2-5 | TRBV4-1 | TRBD1 | medium-sized | TGCGCCAGCAGCCAAGAAAGGGGGCTGGGGGAGACCCAGTACTTC | CASSQERGLGETQYF
TRBJ1-2 | TRBV27 | - | medium-sized | TGTGCCAGCAGTTTATATTCGGGTTCGAACTATGGCTACACCTTC | CASSLYSGSNYGYTF
TRBJ2-7 | TRBV20-1 | - | medium-sized | TGCAGTGCTAGAGCAGAGTCCCCAGACGAGCAGTACTTC | CSARAESPDEQYF
TRBJ2-7 | TRBV27 | TRBD1 | medium-sized | TGTGCCAGCAGACCCTGGACAGGGGGTCTAGGAGAGCAGTACTTC | CASRPWTGGLGEQYF
TRBJ2-2 | TRBV27 | TRBD2 | many | TGTGCCAGTTCGGGACTAGCGGGAGGGCCGACCGGGGAGCTGTTTTTT | CASSGLAGGPTGELFF
TRBJ2-2 | TRBV12-3/TRBV12-4 | - | - | TGTGCCAGCAGTTTCGACGCGAACACCGGGGAGCTGTTTTTT | CASSFDANTGELFF
TRBJ1-5 | TRBV5-1 | - | few | TGCGCCAGCAGCTTGCGTCGATACGGAACCAATCAGCCCCAGCATTTT | CASSLRRYGTNQPQHF
TRBJ2-7 | TRBV7-2 | - | many | TGTGCCAGCAGCTTATCTCATGGCGGGATCGGCGAGCAGTACTTC | CASSLSHGGIGEQYF
TRBJ1-5 | TRBV5-1 | - | - | TGCGCCAGCAGCTTGGGGGGTGACCAGCCCCAGCATTTT | CASSLGGDQPQHF
TRBJ2-7 | TRBV7-2 | TRBD1 | many | TGTGCCAGCAGCTTAGCCCGGGGGGACAGGGGCTACGAGCAGTACTTC | CASSLARGDRGYEQYF
TRBJ2-1 | TRBV5-1 | - | - | TGCGCCAGCAGCTTGAGTCGGCACTACAATGAGCAGTTCTTC | CASSLSRHYNEQFF
TRBJ2-7 | TRBV6-5 | TRBD2 | few | TGTGCCAGCAGGGTTAGCGGGGGCCTTCCCTACGAGCAGTACTTC | CASRVSGGLPYEQYF
TRBJ2-5 | TRBV11-2 | TRBD1 | few | TGTGCCAGCAGTAGGACAGGGCAAGAGACCCAGTACTTC | CASSRTGQETQYF
TRBJ2-1 | TRBV11-2 | TRBD2 | - | TGTGCCAGCAGCTCGGGACTAGCGGGAGGGCCAAGGTCCTACAATGAGCAGTTCTTC | CASSSGLAGGPRSYNEQFF
TRBJ2-5 | TRBV12-3/TRBV12-4 | - | many | TGTGCCAGCAGTTTTGGGGGGCTGTCTAGGAAGACCCAGTACTTC | CASSFGGLSRKTQYF
TRBJ1-6 | TRBV25-1 | - | many | TGTGCCAGCAGTGAATGGGGGAATTCACCCCTCCACTTT | CASSEWGNSPLHF
TRBJ2-1 | TRBV12-3/TRBV12-4 | - | - | TGTGCCAGCAGTGGTATCAACGCAGAGTACAATGAGCAGCTCTTC | CASSGINAEYNEQLF
TRBJ2-5 | TRBV7-9 | - | many | TGTGCCAGCAGCTTGACTCTACAAGAGACCCAGTACTTC | CASSLTLQETQYF
TRBJ1-2 | TRBV7-9 | - | medium-sized | TGTGCCAGCAGCCCACCGGGGGGGGGCTATGGCTACACCTTC | CASSPPGGGYGYTF
TRBJ2-2 | TRBV4-3 | - | medium-sized | TGCGCCAGCAGCCAGGACTTGATCGGGCCTCACGGCGGGGAGCTGTTTTTT | CASSQDLIGPHGGELFF
TRBJ1-1 | TRBV4-1 | - | few | TGCGCCAGCAGCCAAGGAAGGATCGTAAACACTGAAGCTTTCTTT | CASSQGRIVNTEAFF
TRBJ2-1 | TRBV4-2 | - | medium-sized | TGTGCCAGCAGCCAAGATCTTGCGGATGAGCAGTTCTTC | CASSQDLADEQFF
TRBJ2-1 | TRBV3-1 | - | few | TGTGCCTGCAGCCATCCCCTAGGGGGCTCCTACAATGAGCAGTTCTTC | CACSHPLGGSYNEQFF
TRBJ2-7 | TRBV4-3 | TRBD1 | medium-sized | TGCGCCAGCAGCCAAGATCGATTAGAACAGGGGGTCTACGAGCAGTACTTC | CASSQDRLEQGVYEQYF
TRBJ2-7 | TRBV4-1 | TRBD2 | few | TGCGCCAGCAGCTACTACATGAGCGGGGGAATACCCGAGCAGTACTTC | CASSYYMSGGIPEQYF
TRBJ2-7 | TRBV21-1 | - | medium-sized | TGTGCCAGCAGCAGAACCAGCGCCTCCGGCGAGCAGTACTTC | CASSRTSASGEQYF
TRBJ2-2 | TRBV5-1 | - | - | TGCGCCAGCAGCTCGATGTACTTAGGGCCTTTTTATCCGGAGGAGCCGTTTTTT | CASSSMYLGPFYPEEPFF
TRBJ2-1 | TRBV25-1 | TRBD2 | - | TGTGCCAGCAGTGCGGGACTAGATTGGTTCTTC | CASSAGLDWFF
TRBJ2-1 | TRBV4-1 | - | many | TGCGCCAGCAGCCCGGGCGGGGAGCAGTTCTTC | CASSPGGEQFF
TRBJ2-3 | TRBV27 | - | many | TGTGCCAGCAGTTTTGCTAGCGAGAGCACAGATACGCAGTATTTT | CASSFASESTDTQYF
TRBJ2-7 | TRBV20-1 | - | few | TGCAGTGCTAGAGGGACTAAGACCTACGAGCAGTACTTC | CSARGTKTYEQYF
TRBJ2-1 | TRBV5-1 | - | - | TGCGCCAGCAGCTTGTTCCCGAATATCGGTGAGCAGTTCTTC | CASSLFPNIGEQFF
TRBJ2-7 | TRBV20-1 | - | medium-sized | TGCAGTGCTAGAGGTTACGAGACCTCAACCTACGAGCAGTACTTC | CSARGYETSTYEQYF
TRBJ2-7 | TRBV27 | TRBD2 | many | TGTGCCAGCAGCGCCGGGACTAGCGGTTACGAGCAGTACTTC | CASSAGTSGYEQYF
TRBJ2-4 | TRBV4-1 | - | medium-sized | TGCGCCAGCAGCCAAGATGGGCCGGGACTAGCCAAAAACATTCAGTACTTC | CASSQDGPGLAKNIQYF
TRBJ2-3 | TRBV4-3 | - | - | TGCACCAGCAGCCAGGCACGGGGGCCGCTAGATACGCAGTATTTT | CTSSQARGPLDTQYF
TRBJ1-6 | TRBV6-5 | - | medium-sized | TGTGCCAGCAGTTACGGTTTGGACGGGAATTCACCCCTCCACTTT | CASSYGLDGNSPLHF
TRBJ1-6 | TRBV7-2 | - | - | TGTGCCAGCCTCCGACTCGGGCTCCTTAATTCACCCCTCCACTTT | CASLRLGLLNSPLHF
TRBJ1-1 | TRBV19 | - | medium-sized | TGTGCCAGTAGTATTCCGTATGGAGGAGGACCACGGGACACTGAAGCTTTCTTT | CASSIPYGGGPRDTEAFF